The TCR beta chain under discussion was sequenced for a study of T cell responses to AZD1222 COVID-19 vaccine. Turning to this clone: What it binds is not known.

V was clipped by 1 base and J by 8 bases, with 18 bases between them. The V gene's germline CDR1 is SGHDT and CDR2 YYEEEE. This CDR3 spans 16 amino acids. Study conclusions and caveats: Baseline seropositives among AZD1222 recipients totaled only five to seven. Clonal diversity may have been underestimated in mostly white British donors. A reported finding is that nearly half of spike-specific TCRs target unmutated variant regions.

TCRdb keeps only in-frame clones here, not all; method: immunoSEQ multiplex PCR. The repertoire holds about 61,000 clones, with approximately 90% as singletons. Sequenced here: peripheral blood, sampled on day 0 of AZD1222 vaccination. The rearrangement joins TRBV5-6 to TRBJ1-4, with a weak D call TRBD1 (5 bases). The receptor was derived from an adult in good health. This CDR3 reads CASSLMGQQGWEKLFF. CDR3 nucleotide sequence: TGTGCCAGCAGCTTGATGGGTCAGCAGGGTTGGGAAAAACTGTTTTTT.